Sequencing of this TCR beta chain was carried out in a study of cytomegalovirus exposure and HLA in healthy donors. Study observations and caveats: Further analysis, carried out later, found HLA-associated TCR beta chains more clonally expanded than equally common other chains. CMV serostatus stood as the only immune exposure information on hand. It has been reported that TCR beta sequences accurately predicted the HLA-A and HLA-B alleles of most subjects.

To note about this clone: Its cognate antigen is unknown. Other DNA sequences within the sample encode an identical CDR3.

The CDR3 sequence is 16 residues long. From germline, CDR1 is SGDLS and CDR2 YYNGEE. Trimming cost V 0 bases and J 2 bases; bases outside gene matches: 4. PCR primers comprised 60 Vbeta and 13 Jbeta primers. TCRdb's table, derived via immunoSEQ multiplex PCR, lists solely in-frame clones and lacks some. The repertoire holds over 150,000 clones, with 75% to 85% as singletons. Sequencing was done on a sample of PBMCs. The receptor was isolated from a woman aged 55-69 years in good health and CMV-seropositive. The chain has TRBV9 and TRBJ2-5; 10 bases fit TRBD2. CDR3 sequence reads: CASSVGTSGAQETQYF. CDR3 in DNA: TGTGCCAGCAGCGTAGGTACTAGCGGGGCACAAGAGACCCAGTACTTC.